The T cell receptor beta chain described here comes from a study of regulatory T cells in long-lasting Graves disease (dated by TCRdb to about 2021). For the wider study: Persistent Graves' disease was defined as persistently positive TSH receptor autoantibodies together with antithyroid drug treatment for over 5 years. A total of around 35 samples underwent TCR sequencing, from some 13 patients with persistent Graves' disease and approximately 20 patients with newly diagnosed Graves' disease. The study took place in China and was registered as a clinical trial. On average, persistent Graves' disease patients in the clinical cohort had been on antithyroid drugs for about 10.3 years. Patients with persistent Graves' disease were compared with patients with newly diagnosed Graves' disease using TCR sequencing and RNA sequencing of peripheral blood.

The CDR3 has 13 amino acids, counting the end cysteine and phenylalanine. Only the CDR3 portion is preserved as DNA: 39 bases, with reading frame beginning at the first base. The germline V gene (reference sequence) supplies CDR1 LNHDA and CDR2 SQIVND. The junction shows trimming of 5 bases on V and 9 bases on J, plus 11 bases between the germline ends. Study-level results and caveats: The authors noted that the small sample size was a limitation that may lower accuracy. Sequencing and analysis were restricted to the TCR beta chain. Compared with newly diagnosed patients, persistent Graves' disease patients had lower TCR Shannon entropy and fewer highly expanded clones, which suggests clonal expansion. Because the primary lesion, thyroid tissue, could not be accessed, the study looked at peripheral blood alone. Preferential use of TRBV28, TRBJ1-2 and TRBJ2-5 was observed in persistent disease, whereas TRBV20-1 and TRBJ2-1 were favored in newly diagnosed disease. A larger number of public clonotypes was shared among persistent patients (about 2,700) than among newly diagnosed patients (approximately 1,000).

The protocol used for the library was multiplex PCR. This sample was sequenced with an Illumina HiSeq 4000. TCR beta libraries were built with iRepertoire HTBI primers and Arm-PCR amplification of CDR3 regions. PCR products were gel purified before sequencing. From the authors' description of their analysis: Across samples, 62 TRBV and 14 TRBJ segments were identified and used for gene usage analysis of CDR3 amino acid clonotypes. Filtered high-quality paired reads were merged into contigs using COPE and FqMerger. Contigs were aligned with BLAST to IMGT TRBV, TRBD and TRBJ reference genes, and CDR3 was defined per IMGT. Any clonotype with a frequency above 0.1% was counted as a highly expanded clone. Shannon entropy was used to measure repertoire diversity, and the Gini coefficient was used to measure V-J evenness. A clonotype found in more than one individual was treated as public. The public reads were reprocessed in TCRdb via fastp at Q25 and MiXCR, keeping in-frame beta chains. Rows merge per CDR3 protein into single entries with the most common DNA and genes. The V and J calls here are based on TCRdb, not the publication. For this sample there are roughly 450,000 distinct CDR3 sequences; less than 25% appear just once. Over 10% of the sample is in the top ten clones.

This clonotype turned up a few times. Its antigen remains undetermined. Qualities for individual bases were not recorded, and no much larger clone is one base off. In the paper's terms, the time point label means: persistent/refractory GD, antithyroid drugs over 5 years with positive TRAb. For both TCR sequencing and RNA sequencing, RNA was extracted from PBMCs using TRIzol. Graves' disease was diagnosed according to American Thyroid Association guidelines. Recruitment of patients was carried out at an endocrinology department in Xi'an, China. From each patient, about 9.7 milliliters of peripheral blood was collected into an EDTA anticoagulant tube. Ficoll Paque Plus density gradient separation was used to isolate PBMCs, and no further T cell sorting was done. RNA quality was checked with an Agilent 2100 Bioanalyzer and agarose gel, and concentration with a NanoDrop 2000.

This sequence originates from a female donor with Graves disease. Sequencing used peripheral blood mononuclear cells (PBMCs), obtained when the disease was refractory, from a patient treated with antithyroid drugs. The rearranged segments are TRBV19 and TRBJ1-6; TRBD1 might be the D gene, on 5 matching bases. This receptor has the CDR3 CASSGQGTSPLHF. Read as DNA, the sequence is TGTGCCAGTAGTGGGCAGGGAACTTCACCCCTCCACTTT. The entire variable domain, with the stretches around the CDR3 drawn from the reference TRBV19 and TRBJ1-6 proteins, is DGGITQSPKYLFRKEGQNVTLSCEQNLNHDAMYWYRQDPGQGLRLIYYSQIVNDFQKGDIAEGYSVSREKKESFPLTVTSAQKNPTAFYLCASSGQGTSPLHFGNGTRLTVT.